These T cell receptor beta chains were read from a single sample in a study of CD8+ T cells in alopecia areata. Here immunoSEQ multiplex PCR was the method, and the copy in TCRdb shows in-frame clones only, minus some. Of fewer than 150,000 clones detected, approximately 85% appear once; the ten largest clones hold roughly 25%. Sample: CD8+ T cells sorted from blood, taken at week 4, from a patient treated with tofacitinib. Receptors were obtained from a human donor with alopecia areata. Each CDR3 is given without its conserved first and last residue. The order of the fields is CDR3 protein, V gene, J gene.

ASSPGNTFYGYT,TRBV18,TRBJ1-2
ASRPGQGRDEQF,TRBV6-6,TRBJ2-1
ASSLSSEGYYEQY,TRBV13,TRBJ2-7
ASRDLGEQY,TRBV6-5,NA
ASSFPGISYNEQF,TRBV7-9,TRBJ2-1
ASSYSAWTGSNEQF,TRBV6-5,TRBJ2-1
ASSGELYEQY,TRBV7-2,TRBJ2-7
ASSRLQGGNTGELF,TRBV5-1,TRBJ2-2
ASSFQGVTYEQY,TRBV27,TRBJ2-7
ASSSKAGANVLT,TRBV27,TRBJ2-6
ASSSDWNEQF,TRBV7-9,TRBJ2-1
ASTEQGSRTGELF,TRBV2,TRBJ2-2
ASSLGSWGFTDTQY,TRBV7-9,TRBJ2-3
ASSLEASGPSYEQY,TRBV11-2,TRBJ2-7
ASSSGTGVNEQY,TRBV5-1,TRBJ2-7
ASSSRGDGTPSYEQY,TRBV5-1,TRBJ2-7
SVRTNYEQY,TRBV29-1,TRBJ2-7
ASQVSANTGELF,TRBV6-5,TRBJ2-2
SAGDSVEQF,TRBV20-1,TRBJ2-1
ASSQDSYSSPLH,TRBV4-3,TRBJ1-6
ASSLRGATDTQY,TRBV5-6,TRBJ2-3
ASSPRTGGDYEQY,TRBV7-6,TRBJ2-7
ASSPQRGPWPGDEQY,TRBV18,TRBJ2-7
ASSRWEGGSETQY,TRBV19,TRBJ2-5
ASEDPTLNEKLF,TRBV19,TRBJ1-4
ASSPGLAGGEQY,TRBV7-9,TRBJ2-7
ASSSPYSGVDRETQY,TRBV9,TRBJ2-5
ASSRGPPLLDTQY,TRBV5-6,TRBJ2-3
ASSLLDREGETQY,TRBV5-1,TRBJ2-5
APDGKAEH,TRBV30,TRBJ1-5
ASSKGGTSGVGETQY,TRBV21-1,TRBJ2-5
ASSYPAREDTQY,TRBV7-2,TRBJ2-3
ASSPEVGLGGTNYGYT,TRBV5-6,TRBJ1-2
SVTGVEAF,TRBV29-1,TRBJ1-1
ASSNRTCDLAKNIQY,TRBV21-1,TRBJ2-4
SVEGRVTEQF,TRBV29-1,TRBJ2-1
ASSELPPPDTQY,TRBV2,TRBJ2-3
ASYPVRLAATDTQY,TRBV5-6,TRBJ2-3
ASTYAGRGLNTEAF,TRBV19,TRBJ1-1
ASSPGLAEGNEQF,TRBV7-9,TRBJ2-1
ASSSARTDYLSTDTQY,TRBV7-8,TRBJ2-3
ASSPRTDTQY,TRBV7-9,TRBJ2-3
ASSLDVNYEQY,TRBV7-2,TRBJ2-7
ASRQGWGDSYEQY,TRBV6-5,TRBJ2-7